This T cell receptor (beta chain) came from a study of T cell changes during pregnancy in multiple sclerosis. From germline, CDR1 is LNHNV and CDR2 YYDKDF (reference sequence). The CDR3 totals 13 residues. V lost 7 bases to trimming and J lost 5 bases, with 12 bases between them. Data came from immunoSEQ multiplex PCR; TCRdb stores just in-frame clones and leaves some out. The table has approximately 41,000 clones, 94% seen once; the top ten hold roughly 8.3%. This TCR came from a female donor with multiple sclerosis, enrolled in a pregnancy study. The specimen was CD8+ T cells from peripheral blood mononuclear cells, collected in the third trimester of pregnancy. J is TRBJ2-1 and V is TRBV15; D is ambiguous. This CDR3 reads CATTMESHNEQFF. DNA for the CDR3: TGTGCCACCACTATGGAGTCCCACAATGAGCAGTTCTTC.